This TCR beta chain was documented in a study of OX40 agonist ivuxolimab in advanced cancers. The CDR3 is 15 residues long. Germline lookup yields CDR1 MGHRA and CDR2 YSYEKL. Trimming cost V 5 bases and J 3 bases, with 17 bases left between them. This clone was counted a single time. Data came from immunoSEQ multiplex PCR; TCRdb stores just in-frame clones and leaves some out. The table has more than 50,000 clones, roughly 89% seen once. The sample consisted of CD4+ or CD8+ T cells sorted from blood, taken in a trial of the OX40 agonist ivuxolimab. The sequence was collected from an adult with an advanced solid tumor such as melanoma, head and neck, liver or kidney cancer. The chain links TRBV4-1 to TRBJ2-7; D is possibly TRBD1 or TRBD2 (5 bases each). CDR3 protein: CASSSNGATSYEQYF. CDR3 DNA: TGCGCCAGCAGCTCCAATGGGGCTACTAGCTACGAGCAGTACTTC.